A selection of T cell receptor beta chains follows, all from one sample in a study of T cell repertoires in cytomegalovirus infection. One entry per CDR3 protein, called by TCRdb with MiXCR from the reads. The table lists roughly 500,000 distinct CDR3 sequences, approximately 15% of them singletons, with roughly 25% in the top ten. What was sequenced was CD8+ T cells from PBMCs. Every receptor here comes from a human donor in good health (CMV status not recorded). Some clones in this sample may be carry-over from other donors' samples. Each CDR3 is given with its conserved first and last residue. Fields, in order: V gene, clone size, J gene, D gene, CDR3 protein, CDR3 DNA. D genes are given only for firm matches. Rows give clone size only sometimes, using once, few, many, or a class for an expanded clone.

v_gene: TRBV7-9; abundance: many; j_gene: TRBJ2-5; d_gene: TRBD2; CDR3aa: CASSSIAGVILSQYF; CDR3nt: TGTGCCAGCAGCTCCATAGCGGGGGTGATCTTGTCCCAGTACTTC
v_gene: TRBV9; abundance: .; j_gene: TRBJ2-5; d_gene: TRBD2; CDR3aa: CASSVSSGGDITETQYF; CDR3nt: TGTGCCAGCAGCGTTTCTAGCGGGGGGGATATTACGGAGACCCAGTACTTC
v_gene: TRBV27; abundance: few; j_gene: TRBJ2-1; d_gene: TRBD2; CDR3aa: CASSLLREGLNNEQFF; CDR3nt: TGTGCCAGCAGTTTACTCCGGGAGGGCCTTAACAATGAGCAGTTCTTC
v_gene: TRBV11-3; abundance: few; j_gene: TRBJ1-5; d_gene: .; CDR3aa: CASSLRERPHLKGHSNQPQHF; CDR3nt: TGTGCCAGCAGCTTGAGGGAACGCCCGCACTTAAAGGGGCATAGCAATCAGCCCCAGCATTTT
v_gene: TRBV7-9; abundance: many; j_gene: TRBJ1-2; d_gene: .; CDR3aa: CASRSDRPTYGYTF; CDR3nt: TGTGCCAGCAGGTCGGACAGACCTACCTATGGCTACACCTTC
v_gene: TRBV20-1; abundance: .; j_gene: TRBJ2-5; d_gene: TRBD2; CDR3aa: CSARESGGTQYF; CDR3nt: TGCAGTGCTAGAGAATCGGGGGGAACCCAGTACTTC
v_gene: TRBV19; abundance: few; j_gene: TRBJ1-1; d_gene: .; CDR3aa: CASSMGLEALDTEAFF; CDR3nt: TGTGCCAGTAGTATGGGGCTAGAGGCGCTGGACACTGAAGCTTTCTTT
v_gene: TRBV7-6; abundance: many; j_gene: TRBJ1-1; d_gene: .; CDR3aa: CASSLQGYTEAFF; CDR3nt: TGTGCCAGCAGCTTACAGGGCTACACTGAAGCTTTCTTT
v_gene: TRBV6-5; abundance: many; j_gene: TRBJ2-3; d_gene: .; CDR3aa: CASTLRETDTQYF; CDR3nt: TGTGCCAGCACATTGAGGGAAACAGATACGCAGTATTTT
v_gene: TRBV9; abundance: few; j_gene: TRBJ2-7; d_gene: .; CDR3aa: CASSLEGFSDEQYF; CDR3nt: TGTGCCAGCAGCCTCGAGGGATTTAGCGACGAGCAGTACTTC
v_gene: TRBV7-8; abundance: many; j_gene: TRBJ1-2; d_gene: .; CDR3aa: CASSFGPGEGDYGYTF; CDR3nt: TGTGCCAGCAGCTTCGGCCCCGGGGAGGGCGACTATGGCTACACCTTC
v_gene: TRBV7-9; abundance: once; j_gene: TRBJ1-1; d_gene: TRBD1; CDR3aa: CASSVRRGNEEAFF; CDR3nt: TGTGCCAGCAGCGTCCGCAGGGGGAATGAAGAGGCTTTCTTT
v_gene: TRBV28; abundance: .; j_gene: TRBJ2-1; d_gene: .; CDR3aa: CASSPPTSSVYNEQFF; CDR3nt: TGTGCCAGCAGTCCTCCGACTAGTTCGGTCTACAATGAGCAGTTCTTC
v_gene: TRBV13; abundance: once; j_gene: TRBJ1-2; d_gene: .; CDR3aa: CASSLGTGPGGYTF; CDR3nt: TGTGCCAGCAGCTTAGGAACGGGCCCGGGGGGCTACACCTTC
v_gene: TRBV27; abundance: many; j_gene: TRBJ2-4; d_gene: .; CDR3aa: CASSPDVIAKNIQYF; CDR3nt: TGTGCCAGCAGCCCGGACGTCATAGCCAAAAACATTCAGTACTTC
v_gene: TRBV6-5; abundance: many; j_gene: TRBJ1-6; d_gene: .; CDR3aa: CASSPINSPLHF; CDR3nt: TGTGCCAGCAGTCCAATTAATTCACCCCTCCACTTT
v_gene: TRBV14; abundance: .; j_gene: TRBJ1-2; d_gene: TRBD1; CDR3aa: CASSQGQLNYGYTF; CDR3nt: TGTGCCAGCAGCCAGGGACAGCTTAACTATGGCTACACCTTC
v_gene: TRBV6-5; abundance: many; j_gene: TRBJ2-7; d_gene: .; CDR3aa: CASSYLTGTEQTYEQYF; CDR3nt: TGTGCCAGCAGTTACTTAACGGGGACGGAGCAGACCTACGAGCAGTACTTC
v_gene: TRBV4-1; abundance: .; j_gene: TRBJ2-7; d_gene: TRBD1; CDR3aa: CASSQTGGTYEQYF; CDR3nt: TGCGCCAGCAGCCAAACAGGGGGCACCTACGAGCAGTACTTC
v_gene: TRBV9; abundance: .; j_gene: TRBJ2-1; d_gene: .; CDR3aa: CASSVSGHYEQFF; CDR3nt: TGTGCCAGCAGCGTGTCCGGACACTATGAGCAGTTCTTC
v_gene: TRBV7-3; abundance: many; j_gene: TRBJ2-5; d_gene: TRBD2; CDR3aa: CASSWGLAGEGETQYF; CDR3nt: TGTGCCAGCAGCTGGGGACTAGCGGGAGAAGGAGAGACCCAGTACTTC
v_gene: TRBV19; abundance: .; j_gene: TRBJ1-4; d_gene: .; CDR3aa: CASSIGRDNEKLFF; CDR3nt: TGTGCCAGTAGTATCGGCAGGGATAATGAAAAACTGTTTTTT
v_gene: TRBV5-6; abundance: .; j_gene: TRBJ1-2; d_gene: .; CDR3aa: CAYKGGADYGYTF; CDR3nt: TGTGCCTACAAGGGGGGGGCGGACTATGGCTACACCTTC
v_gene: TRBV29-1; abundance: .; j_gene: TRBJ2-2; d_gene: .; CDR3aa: CSVGAPGYEYTGELFF; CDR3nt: TGCAGCGTTGGGGCCCCAGGGTACGAGTACACCGGGGAGCTGTTTTTT
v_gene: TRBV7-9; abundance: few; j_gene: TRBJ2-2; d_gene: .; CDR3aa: CASSSPRTGNTGELFF; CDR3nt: TGTGCCAGCAGCTCACCCCGGACCGGGAACACCGGGGAGCTGTTTTTT
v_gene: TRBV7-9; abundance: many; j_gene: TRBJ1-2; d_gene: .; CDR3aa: CASSLNGFYGYTF; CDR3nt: TGTGCCAGCAGCTTAAACGGATTCTATGGCTACACCTTC
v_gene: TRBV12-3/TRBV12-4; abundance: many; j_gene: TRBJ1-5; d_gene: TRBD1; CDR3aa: CASSDRGQGNQPQHF; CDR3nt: TGTGCCAGCAGTGACAGGGGGCAAGGCAATCAGCCCCAGCATTTT
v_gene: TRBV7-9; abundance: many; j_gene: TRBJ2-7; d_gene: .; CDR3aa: CASSLALDGDHYEQYF; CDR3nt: TGTGCCAGCAGCTTAGCGCTCGACGGGGACCACTACGAGCAGTACTTC
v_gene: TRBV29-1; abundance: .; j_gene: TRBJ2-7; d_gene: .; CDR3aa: CSPPQQYF; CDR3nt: TGCAGCCCCCCTCAGCAGTACTTC
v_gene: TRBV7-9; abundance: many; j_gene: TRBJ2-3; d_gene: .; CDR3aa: CAPDHSTDTQYF; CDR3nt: TGTGCCCCGGACCATTCCACAGATACGCAGTATTTT
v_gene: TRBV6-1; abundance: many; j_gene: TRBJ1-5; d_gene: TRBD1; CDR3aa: CASSLDRSLSNQPQHF; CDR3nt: TGTGCCAGCAGTTTGGACAGGTCACTTAGCAATCAGCCCCAGCATTTT
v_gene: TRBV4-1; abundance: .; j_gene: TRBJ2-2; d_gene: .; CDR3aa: CASSQDGRGGAASGELFF; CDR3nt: TGCGCCAGCAGCCAAGACGGTAGGGGGGGGGCGGCCTCCGGGGAGCTGTTTTTT
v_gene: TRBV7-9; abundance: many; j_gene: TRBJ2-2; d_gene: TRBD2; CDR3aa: CASSPPDGRAETGELFF; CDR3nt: TGTGCCAGCAGCCCCCCGGACGGGAGGGCCGAAACCGGGGAGCTGTTTTTT